This note documents a single T cell receptor beta chain sequence. There are 13 residues in the CDR3. Looked up from germline, CDR1 is SQVTM and CDR2 is ANQGSEA. V was cut by 5 bases and J by 6 bases, with 17 bases left in between. The sample originates from a study of early T cells in non-severe SARS-CoV-2 infection. Unique molecular identifiers were affixed to single, distinct cDNA molecules. MiXCR, applied by TCRdb to the 5' RACE reads, yields one record per CDR3 protein. The table shows around 60,000 distinct CDR3 sequences, with around 13% occurring only once. The chain uses TRBV29-1 and TRBJ2-7, with D possibly matching TRBD1 (6 bases). The sequencing input was whole blood. The sequence was obtained from an adult who was a healthcare worker with PCR-confirmed SARS-CoV-2 infection or an uninfected control (not recorded which). CDR3 sequence (DNA): TGCAGCGTTCGAATTGGACAGACCTCCGAGCAGTACTTC. It is translated as CSVRIGQTSEQYF.